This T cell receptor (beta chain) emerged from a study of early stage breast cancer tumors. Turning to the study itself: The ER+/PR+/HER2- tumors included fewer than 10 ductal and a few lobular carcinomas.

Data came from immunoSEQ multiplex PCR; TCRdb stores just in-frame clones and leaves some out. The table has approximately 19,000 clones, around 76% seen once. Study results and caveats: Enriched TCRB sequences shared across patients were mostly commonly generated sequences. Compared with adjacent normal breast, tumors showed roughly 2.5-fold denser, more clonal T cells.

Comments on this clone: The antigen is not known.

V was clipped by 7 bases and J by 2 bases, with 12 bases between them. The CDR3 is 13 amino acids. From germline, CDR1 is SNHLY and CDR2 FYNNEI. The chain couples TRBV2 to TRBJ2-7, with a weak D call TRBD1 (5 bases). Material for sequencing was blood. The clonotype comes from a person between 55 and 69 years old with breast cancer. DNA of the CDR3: TGTGCCAGCAAATGGGGCACTGCCTACGAGCAGTACTTC. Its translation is CASKWGTAYEQYF.